This TCR beta chain appears in the sequencing data of a study of Ad26.COV2.S vaccination and SARS-CoV-2 variants (dated by TCRdb to 2020 to 2023). About the study as a whole: Donors in the vaccine arm were drawn from COV1001, a phase I-IIa trial of Ad26.COV2.S in healthy adults that was multicentre, randomized, double-blind and placebo-controlled. The specificity and breadth of SARS-CoV-2-reactive T cell receptors after Ad26.COV2.S vaccination were assessed by TCRbeta repertoire sequencing. Trial participants were randomized into five groups of five: low-dose or high-dose Ad26.COV2.S given once or twice, or placebo on both occasions. Ad26.COV2.S was administered intramuscularly at a dose of 5x10^10 or 1x10^11 viral particles, either as one shot or as two shots given 56 days apart. Throughout the experiments and outcome assessment, investigators stayed blinded to trial group allocation. The TCR-sequenced set comprised approximately 32 samples: some 19 Ad26.COV2.S vaccine recipients, 5 placebo recipients and 8 SARS-CoV-2 convalescent individuals. Results the study describes overall, beyond this receptor: Vaccine and placebo recipients had comparable non-spike TCR breadth, which fits with the vaccine containing only spike. The study lacked the statistical power to compare responses across vaccine doses or regimens. The authors noted that total T cell responses may have been underestimated by the TCR breadth and depth analyses. After vaccination, substantial breadth of spike-specific CD8+ and CD4+ T cell responses was reported. Higher spike-specific TCR breadth was observed in Ad26.COV2.S recipients than in placebo recipients (P = 0.0014).

The germline V gene encodes CDR1 SGHRS and CDR2 YFSETQ. The CDR3, cysteine through phenylalanine, is 13 amino acids long. Just the 39-base CDR3 DNA is kept, in frame starting at base 1. Trimming leaves V shorter by 0 bases and J shorter by 5 bases, with the junction holding 2 bases beyond the gene matches. The immunoSEQ Assay was used to sequence TCRbeta CDR3 regions. After extraction, genomic DNA underwent amplification by bias-controlled multiplex PCR, followed by high-throughput sequencing. The original methods were these. Collapsing and filtering of sequences were performed to quantify the absolute abundance of each unique TCRbeta CDR3 region. T cell fraction was estimated by normalizing TCRbeta template counts to usable DNA, which was measured by amplifying reference genes present in all nucleated cells. Repertoire TCRs were annotated as SARS-CoV-2-specific by exact matching of V gene, CDR3 amino acid sequence and J gene to a known reactive TCR set. The reference SARS-CoV-2 TCR set came from MIRA and was filtered for enrichment in COVID-19-positive ImmuneCODE repertoires, removing public or cross-reactive TCRs. Based on the MIRA antigens, annotated TCRs were further analysed at the level of specific ORF or position within ORF. Depth was the summed frequency of annotated unique rearrangements, while breadth was defined as annotated unique rearrangements over total unique productive rearrangements. TCR breadth was compared between groups using two-sided Wilcoxon rank-sum tests. This immuneACCESS table, as held by TCRdb, lists in-frame sequences with V and J called but not all clones. Of the missing ones, under half trace to an unresolved V gene in checked studies; the others have no known cause. D and trimming were read from the DNA, whereas the V and J calls and clone size are those reported in that table. The sample table contains hundreds of thousands of clones; only one count was recorded for around 92% of them. The top ten constitute around 1.4% of the sample.

Details on this clone: What antigen it recognizes has not been identified. No per-base quality is available; no much larger clone lies one base away.

In the paper's terms, the treatment or condition label means: roughly 19 received Ad26.COV2.S at low or high dose, single or two shots; 5 received placebo; per-sample allocation not given. Repertoires of vaccine and placebo recipients were sequenced from samples collected on day 63 after the first injection. In Cohort 1b, 25 to 30 adults aged 18-55 years were enrolled at a single site in Boston, USA, between 29 July and 7 August 2020. As a vaccine, Ad26.COV2.S was a replication-incompetent adenovirus type 26 vector that expressed a prefusion-stabilized SARS-CoV-2 spike protein derived from the original Wuhan strain.

This sequence was found in a person between 18 and 65 years old who received the Ad26.COV2.S COVID-19 vaccine or a placebo. Recombination joined TRBV5-1 with TRBJ2-7, with 7 middle bases fitting TRBD1. The source material was peripheral blood, sampled in a trial of Ad26.COV2.S vaccine versus placebo. CDR3 loop: CASSLDRGHEQYF. The DNA reads as follows: TGCGCCAGCAGCTTGGACAGGGGCCACGAGCAGTACTTC.